The next 31 T cell receptor beta chains were all read from a single sample in a study of identical twins. One entry per CDR3 protein results from TCRdb running MiXCR on the 5' RACE reads. The sample contains under 1 million distinct CDR3 sequences, approximately 13% of which appear only once. The sample was also linked to a second study, of yellow fever vaccine responses in identical twins.

The sequenced sample was PBMCs. These receptors were collected from a woman aged 18-29 years in good health.

This clonotype was recorded many times. The J gene is TRBJ2-2, the V gene TRBV24-1; D call uncertain. V lost 4 bases and J lost 0, with 11 bases in between. Germline V gene sequence: CDR1 KGHDR, CDR2 SFDVKD. The CDR3 has 16 residues. CDR3: CATSDPGRSNTGELFF. The CDR3 coding sequence is TGTGCCACCAGTGACCCGGGTCGGTCGAACACCGGGGAGCTGTTTTTT.

This rearrangement joins TRBV20-1 to TRBJ2-7; perhaps TRBD2 as D (5 bases). The V end was cut by 0 bases, the J end by 2 bases, with 17 bases between. Germline V gene data show CDR1 as DFQATT and CDR2 as SNEGSKA (reference sequence). The CDR3 has 16 amino acids. CDR3 sequence (DNA): TGCAGTGCTAGAGATTATAGCGAGAGGGAAACCTACGAGCAGTACTTC. It codes for CSARDYSERETYEQYF.

The CDR3 nucleotides read TGTGCCAGCAGTTTGGCGGGGTACAAGGAGACCCAGTACTTC. Residues: CASSLAGYKETQYF. The V gene is TRBV12-3 or TRBV12-4, the J gene TRBJ2-5; TRBD2 might be the D (6 bases). CDR3 length: 14 amino acids. The ends were cut back, 3 bases at V and 5 bases at J, with 13 bases in the middle.

This clonotype has a handful of counts. The chain has TRBV20-1 and TRBJ2-3, with 14 nucleotides matching TRBD2. The V segment lost 4 bases and the J segment 7 bases; nucleotides outside the gene matches: 7. The CDR3 extends over 15 amino acids. Germline V gene sequence: CDR1 DFQATT, CDR2 SNEGSKA (reference sequence). Written as DNA, the CDR3 is TGCAGTGCTATTAGGACTAGCGGGGGGTCTAATACGCAGTATTTT. Its protein is CSAIRTSGGSNTQYF.

Only a few counts were recorded for this clonotype. This rearrangement joins TRBV7-6 to TRBJ2-7, with 10 positions matching TRBD2. Per the germline V gene, CDR1 is SGHVS and CDR2 is FNYEAQ. Trimming cost V 3 bases and J 4 bases; bases outside gene matches: 6. CDR3 length equals 15 residues. The CDR3 DNA follows: TGTGCCAGCAGCTTGGAGAGGACTAGCGGTTACGAGCAGTACTTC. It is translated as CASSLERTSGYEQYF.

In its sample, this clonotype was seen a few times. V and J are TRBV3-1 and TRBJ2-1; possible D gene TRBD2, 7 bases. The V gene lost 3 bases and the J gene lost 5 bases, with 20 bases spanning the gap. This CDR3 comprises 17 residues. Germline values: CDR1 LGHDT, CDR2 YNNKEL (reference sequence). The CDR3 DNA is TGTGCCAGCAGCCACCCGGGGGGCCGCTATGTCAACAATGAGCAGTTCTTC. Protein: CASSHPGGRYVNNEQFF.

For the CDR3, the DNA is TGCAGCGCCAGGATTAACTACGAGCAGTACGTC. It specifies CSARINYEQYV. This chain uses TRBV29-1 with TRBJ2-7; D is uncertain. CDR3 length: 11 residues. V was pared by 7 bases and J by 3 bases, with 10 bases between. Germline V gene data show CDR1 as SQVTM and CDR2 as ANQGSEA.

J is TRBJ2-5 and V is TRBV29-1; D remains unclear. Germline assignment: CDR1 SQVTM and CDR2 ANQGSEA. The length of the CDR3 is 10 residues. The V end lost 6 bases, the J end lost 7 bases, and 9 bases lay between the germline ends. For the CDR3, the DNA is TGCAGCGTCAGCGAGTTGACCCAGTACTTC. It codes for CSVSELTQYF.

This clonotype is a singleton in its sample. CDR3 protein: CASSQDLFERGGEQFF. In DNA, the CDR3 is TGCGCCAGCAGCCAAGATCTGTTCGAGCGGGGGGGTGAGCAGTTCTTC. V is TRBV4-1 and J is TRBJ2-1, with TRBD2 matching 10 bases. This CDR3 has 16 residues. Germline V gives CDR1 MGHRA, CDR2 YSYEKL. V lost 0 bases and J lost 9; bases outside the gene matches: 8.

This clonotype was detected a few times. The rearrangement joins TRBV20-1 to TRBJ1-5; 7 nucleotides agree with TRBD1. CDR3 length equals 20 residues. V was pared by 1 base and J by 3 bases, with 21 bases of the junction left unmatched. CDR1 and CDR2 (germline): DFQATT, SNEGSKA (reference sequence). The chain's CDR3 is CSARVWGPTGLSLNNQPQHF. The CDR3 DNA sequence: TGCAGTGCTAGAGTTTGGGGCCCGACAGGGCTATCCCTGAACAATCAGCCCCAGCATTTT.

Concerning this clonotype itself: One end of the junction does not line up with germline, which may come from a read error. This chain connects TRBV20-1 to TRBJ1-1; 9 bases are a match to TRBD1. Germline V gene lookup returns CDR1 DFQATT and CDR2 SNEGSKA (reference sequence). The CDR3 is made up of 16 amino acids. For the CDR3, the DNA is TGCTGTGCTTCGCCAAAGGGGACAGGGCGATTCACTGAAGCTTTCTTT. Translating gives CCASPKGTGRFTEAFF.

The gene calls are TRBV2 and TRBJ1-2; D is ambiguous. The germline V and J ends were trimmed by 6 bases and 2 bases, with 10 bases remaining between them. The CDR3 has 13 amino acids. CDR1 and CDR2 from the germline V gene are SNHLY and FYNNEI. The chain's CDR3 is CASRAGLNYGYTF. The CDR3 coding sequence is TGTGCCAGCAGAGCCGGACTCAACTATGGCTACACCTTC.

This chain joins TRBV7-9 and TRBJ1-4; no firm D call. This CDR3 has 12 amino acids. The germline CDR1 and CDR2 sequences are SEHNR and FQNEAQ (reference sequence). The CDR3 sequence: CATSGPNEKLFF. CDR3 bases: TGTGCAACCAGCGGGCCAAATGAAAAACTGTTTTTT.

The V call is TRBV29-1, the J call TRBJ2-3; TRBD1 agrees at 7 bases. The CDR3 is 15 amino acids. J gave up 2 bases and V 3 bases, and 8 bases lay outside the gene matches. In germline, CDR1 is SQVTM, CDR2 ANQGSEA. The CDR3 spells CSVDPDGQDTDTQYF. The CDR3 DNA is TGCAGCGTTGATCCCGACGGACAGGACACAGATACGCAGTATTTT.

The chain uses TRBV10-1 and TRBJ2-5, with no clear D. The CDR3 runs to 14 residues. The ends were cut back, 1 base at V and 7 bases at J, with 13 bases in the middle. Germline loops: CDR1 WNHNN, CDR2 SYGVQD (reference sequence). CDR3 sequence reads: CASSELSSSGTQYF. The DNA for the CDR3 is TGCGCCAGCAGTGAGTTAAGTAGTAGTGGGACCCAGTACTTC.

This chain links TRBV18 with TRBJ2-3; D assignment may be TRBD1 or TRBD2 (6 bases each). V was pared by 4 bases and J by 5 bases, with 16 bases between. Germline CDR1 is KGHSH and CDR2 is LQKENI. This CDR3 has 15 amino acids. The CDR3 nucleotides are TGTGCCAGCTCACGAGCAGGGGAGGTTCGAGATACGCAGTATTTT. This encodes CASSRAGEVRDTQYF.

Here the CDR3 reads CASSHLTGSYEQFF. CDR3 nucleotide sequence: TGCGCCAGCAGCCATCTGACAGGGAGTTATGAGCAGTTCTTC. The gene calls are TRBV4-1 and TRBJ2-1, with 7 bases that match TRBD1. V was clipped by 3 bases and J by 8 bases; unmatched bases: 7. CDR1 and CDR2 from the germline V gene are MGHRA and YSYEKL. This CDR3 is 14 amino acids long.

This clonotype was counted many times. The chain has TRBV12-3 or TRBV12-4 and TRBJ2-2; tentatively, D is TRBD2 (6 bases). V was pared by 3 bases and J by 6 bases, with 11 bases between. This CDR3 comprises 14 residues. CDR3: CASSFMGRSGELFF. DNA for the CDR3: TGTGCCAGCAGTTTTATGGGGAGGTCCGGGGAGCTGTTTTTT.

This clonotype came up a few times. This sequence joins TRBV4-2 and TRBJ2-7, with D possibly matching TRBD1 (5 bases). Germline V CDR1 and CDR2: LGHNA, YNFKEQ. The V end was cut by 1 base, the J end by 3 bases, with 13 bases between. The CDR3 runs to 15 residues. The CDR3 spells CASSQGSTAYYEQYF. DNA for the CDR3: TGTGCCAGCAGCCAAGGGTCGACAGCCTACTACGAGCAGTACTTC.

This rearrangement joins TRBV28 to TRBJ2-2; D unclear. V shed 5 bases and J shed 1 base, with 14 bases lying between them. The length of the CDR3 is 16 residues. Germline V gene lookup returns CDR1 MDHEN and CDR2 SYDVKM. CDR3 in DNA: TGTGCCAGCAGTCACCTTGGGCAGGAGAACACCGGGGAGCTGTTTTTT. Translating gives CASSHLGQENTGELFF.

The chain carries TRBV7-8 and TRBJ2-1; 11 nucleotides agree with TRBD2. Germline trimming cut 2 bases from V and 12 bases from J; bases unmatched to any gene: 15. The CDR3 contains 17 residues. Per the germline V gene, CDR1 is SGHVS and CDR2 is FQNEAQ. The CDR3 protein is CASSLSPGTSGRGGQFF. The CDR3, as DNA: TGTGCCAGCAGCTTATCCCCCGGGACTAGCGGCCGGGGGGGGCAGTTCTTC.

This clonotype came up many times. The genes are TRBV12-3 or TRBV12-4 and TRBJ2-1; 10 bases agree with TRBD2. This CDR3 contains 15 residues. V was pared by 6 bases and J by 7 bases, with 9 bases of the junction left unmatched. CDR3 amino acids: CASRHSEREGNEQFF. As DNA, the CDR3 is TGTGCCAGCAGACATAGCGAGCGGGAGGGGAATGAGCAGTTCTTC.

The rearrangement uses TRBV28 and TRBJ2-3; D is unclear. CDR1 and CDR2 (germline): MDHEN, SYDVKM. The ends were cut back, 2 bases at V and 0 bases at J, with 6 bases in the middle. The CDR3 runs 14 residues. The CDR3 sequence is CASSLKRSTDTQYF. The CDR3 bases are TGTGCCAGCAGTTTAAAACGAAGCACAGATACGCAGTATTTT.

The V call is TRBV6-1, the J call TRBJ1-1; D might be TRBD1 (5 bases). V dropped 0 bases and J dropped 9 bases, with 14 bases sitting between them. Germline V gene data show CDR1 as MNHNS and CDR2 as SASEGT. CDR3 length: 14 residues. The CDR3 loop is CASSEAERTGQAFF. The DNA for the CDR3 is TGTGCCAGCAGTGAAGCGGAAAGAACAGGACAAGCTTTCTTT.

The V call is TRBV2, the J call TRBJ2-5; D is undetermined. V was clipped by 3 bases and J by 7 bases, with 15 bases between them. Per the germline V gene, CDR1 is SNHLY and CDR2 is FYNNEI. This CDR3 is built from 14 residues. The chain's CDR3 is CASSDAQPRGTQYF. The CDR3 region has the DNA TGTGCCAGCAGTGACGCACAACCAAGAGGGACCCAGTACTTC.

This clonotype appeared a few times. The J gene is TRBJ2-1, the V gene TRBV5-1; no definite D call. This CDR3 has 16 residues. Germline V CDR1 and CDR2: SGHRS, YFSETQ. The V end was cut by 0 bases, the J end by 8 bases, with 18 bases between. CDR3 loop: CASSLGAPGPIYEQFF. The CDR3 bases are TGCGCCAGCAGCTTGGGCGCCCCGGGCCCAATTTATGAGCAGTTCTTC. The full variable domain, its missing parts supplied by reference TRBV5-1 and TRBJ2-1, is KAGVTQTPRYLIKTRGQQVTLSCSPISGHRSVSWYQQTPGQGLQFLFEYFSETQRNKGNFPGRFSGRQFSNSRSEMNVSTLELGDSALYLCASSLGAPGPIYEQFFGPGTRLTVL.

A few counts support this clonotype. The rearrangement links TRBV2 to TRBJ2-7, with 12 bases that match TRBD2. This CDR3 region has 13 residues. Trimming took 10 bases from V and 3 from J; bases not matched to a gene: 4. Germline lookup yields CDR1 SNHLY and CDR2 FYNNEI. CDR3 DNA: TGTGCCAACAGACTAGCGGGAGACTACGAGCAGTACTTC. The encoded protein is CANRLAGDYEQYF.

The J gene is TRBJ2-1, the V gene TRBV12-3 or TRBV12-4; D call uncertain. V gave up 4 bases and J gave up 10 bases, with 14 bases separating them. This CDR3 region has 13 residues. This CDR3 reads CASSWVGLGEQFF. The CDR3 region has the DNA TGTGCCAGCAGTTGGGTCGGCTTAGGGGAGCAGTTCTTC.

The V call is TRBV12-3 or TRBV12-4, the J call TRBJ1-2; possibly TRBD1 for D (6 bases). This CDR3 has 15 residues. With 8 bases removed from V and 5 bases from J, the gap between germline ends came to 21 bases. CDR3 amino acids: CASRLGQAGAYGYTF. CDR3 coding DNA: TGTGCCAGCCGATTGGGACAAGCGGGTGCTTATGGCTACACCTTC.

In this sample, this clonotype turned up a few times. V and J are TRBV20-1 and TRBJ2-7, with TRBD2 matching over 12 bases. This CDR3 is built from 14 residues. CDR1 DFQATT and CDR2 SNEGSKA come from the germline V gene (reference sequence). The ends lost 5 bases at V and 3 bases at J; junction bases unmatched: 5. As DNA, the CDR3 is TGCAGTGCTCCCAGGACTAGCGGGATCTACGAGCAGTACTTC. As protein: CSAPRTSGIYEQYF.

This clonotype was seen repeatedly, ten times or more. The chain couples TRBV2 to TRBJ1-4; the D gene is possibly TRBD1 (6 bases). The CDR3 covers 13 residues. CDR1 is SNHLY and CDR2 is FYNNEI in the germline V gene. The V end was cut by 4 bases, the J end by 6 bases, with 9 bases between. The CDR3 reads CASSGTGYEKLFF. The CDR3 DNA sequence: TGTGCCAGCAGTGGAACAGGGTATGAAAAACTGTTTTTT.